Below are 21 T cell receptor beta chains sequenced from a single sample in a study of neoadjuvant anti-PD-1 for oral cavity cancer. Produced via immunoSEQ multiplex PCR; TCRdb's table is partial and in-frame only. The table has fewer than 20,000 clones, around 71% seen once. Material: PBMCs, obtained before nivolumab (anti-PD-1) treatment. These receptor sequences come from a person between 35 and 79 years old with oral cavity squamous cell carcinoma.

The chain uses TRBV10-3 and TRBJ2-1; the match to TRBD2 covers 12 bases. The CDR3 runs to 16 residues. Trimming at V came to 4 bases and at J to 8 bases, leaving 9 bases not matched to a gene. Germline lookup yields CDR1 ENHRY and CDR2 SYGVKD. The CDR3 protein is CAISGVGLAGGDEQFF. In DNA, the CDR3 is TGTGCCATCAGTGGGGTTGGGCTAGCGGGAGGGGATGAGCAGTTCTTC.

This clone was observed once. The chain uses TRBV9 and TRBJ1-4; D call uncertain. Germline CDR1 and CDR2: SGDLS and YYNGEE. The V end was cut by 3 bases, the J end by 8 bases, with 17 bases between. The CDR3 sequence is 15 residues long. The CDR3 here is CASSEEDTVGEKLFF. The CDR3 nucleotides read TGTGCCAGCAGCGAAGAGGATACTGTCGGAGAAAAACTGTTTTTT.

The CDR3 bases are TGTGCCAGCAGCCTGGGGACAGGGGTTGCCTACGAGCAGTACTTC. This codes for CASSLGTGVAYEQYF. The chain recombines TRBV5-6 with TRBJ2-7; the match to TRBD1 covers 10 bases. The V gene's germline CDR1 is SGHDT and CDR2 YYEEEE. The junction had 6 bases not matched to a gene; V was cut back by 4 bases and J by 2 bases. The CDR3 length is 15 residues.

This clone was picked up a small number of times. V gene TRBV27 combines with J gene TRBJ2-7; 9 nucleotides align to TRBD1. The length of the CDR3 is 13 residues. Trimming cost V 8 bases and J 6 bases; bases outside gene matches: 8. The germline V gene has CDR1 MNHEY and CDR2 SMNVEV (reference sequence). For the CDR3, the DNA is TGTGCCAGCCGAAGACAGGGGGTCGGCGAGCAGTACTTC. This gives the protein CASRRQGVGEQYF.

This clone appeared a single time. The CDR3 nucleotides are TGTGCCAGCAGTGAAGAACGGGGGAGCAATCAGCCCCAGCATTTT. Its translation: CASSEERGSNQPQHF. This chain links TRBV2 with TRBJ1-5; possibly TRBD1 for D (5 bases). Germline CDR1 SNHLY, CDR2 FYNNEI. The CDR3 is 15 residues long. V lost 1 base to trimming and J lost 1 base, with 8 bases between them. The full variable domain, in which reference TRBV2 and TRBJ1-5 provide the parts outside the CDR3, is EPEVTQTPSHQVTQMGQEVILRCVPISNHLYFYWYRQILGQKVEFLVSFYNNEISEKSEIFDDQFSVERPDGSNFTLKIRSTKLEDSAMYFCASSEERGSNQPQHFGDGTRLSIL.

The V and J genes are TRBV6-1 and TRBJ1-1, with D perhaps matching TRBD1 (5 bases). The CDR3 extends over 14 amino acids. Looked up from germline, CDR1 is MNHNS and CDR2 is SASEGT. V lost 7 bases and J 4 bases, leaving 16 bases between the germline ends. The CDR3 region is CASTFGPQGTEAFF. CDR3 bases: TGTGCCAGCACTTTCGGACCGCAGGGCACTGAAGCTTTCTTT.

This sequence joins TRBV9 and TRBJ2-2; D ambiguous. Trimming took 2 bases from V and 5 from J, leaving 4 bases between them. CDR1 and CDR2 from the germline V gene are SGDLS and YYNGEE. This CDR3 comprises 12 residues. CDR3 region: CASSVSTGELFF. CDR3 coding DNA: TGTGCCAGCAGCGTTTCTACCGGGGAGCTGTTTTTT. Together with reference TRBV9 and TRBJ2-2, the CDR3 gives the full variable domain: DSGVTQTPKHLITATGQRVTLRCSPRSGDLSVYWYQQSLDQGLQFLIQYYNGEERAKGNILERFSAQQFPDLHSELNLSSLELGDSALYFCASSVSTGELFFGEGSRLTVL.

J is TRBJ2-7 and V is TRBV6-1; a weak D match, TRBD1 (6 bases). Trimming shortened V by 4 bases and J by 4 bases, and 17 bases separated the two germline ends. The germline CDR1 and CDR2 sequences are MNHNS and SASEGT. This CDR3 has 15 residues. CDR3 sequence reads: CASSGRTEGPYEQYF. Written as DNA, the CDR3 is TGTGCCAGCAGTGGTCGGACAGAAGGACCTTACGAGCAGTACTTC.

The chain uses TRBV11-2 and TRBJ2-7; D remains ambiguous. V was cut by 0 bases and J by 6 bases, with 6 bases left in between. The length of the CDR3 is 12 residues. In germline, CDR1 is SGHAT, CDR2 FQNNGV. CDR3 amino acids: CASSLDSFEQYF. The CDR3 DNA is TGTGCCAGCAGCTTAGACTCTTTCGAGCAGTACTTC.

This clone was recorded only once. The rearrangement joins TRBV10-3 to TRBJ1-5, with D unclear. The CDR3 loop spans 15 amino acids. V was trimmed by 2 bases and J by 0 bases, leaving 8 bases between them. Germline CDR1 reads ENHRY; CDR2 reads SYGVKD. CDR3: CAISESRDSNQPQHF. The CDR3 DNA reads TGTGCCATCAGTGAGAGCCGGGATAGCAATCAGCCCCAGCATTTT.

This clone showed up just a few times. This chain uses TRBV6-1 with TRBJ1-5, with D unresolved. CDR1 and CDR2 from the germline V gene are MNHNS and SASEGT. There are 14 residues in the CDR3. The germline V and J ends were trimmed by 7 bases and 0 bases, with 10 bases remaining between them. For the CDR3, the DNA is TGTGCCAGCACCCCGCAGAATAGCAATCAGCCCCAGCATTTT. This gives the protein CASTPQNSNQPQHF.

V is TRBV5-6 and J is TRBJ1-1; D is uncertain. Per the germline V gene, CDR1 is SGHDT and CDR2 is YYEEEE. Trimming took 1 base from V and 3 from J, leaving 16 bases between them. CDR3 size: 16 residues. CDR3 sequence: CASSLSPMVVDTEAFF. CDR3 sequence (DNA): TGTGCCAGCAGCTTGTCCCCAATGGTTGTGGACACTGAAGCTTTCTTT.

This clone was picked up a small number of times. CDR3 protein: CAWSVGGPEKLFF. The DNA of the CDR3 is TGTGCCTGGAGTGTTGGGGGGCCAGAAAAACTGTTTTTT. V usage is TRBV30 and J usage is TRBJ1-4; TRBD1 is a possible D gene (6 bases). The germline V and J ends were trimmed by 0 bases and 8 bases, with 10 bases remaining between them. There are 13 residues in the CDR3. The V gene's germline CDR1 is GTSNPN and CDR2 SVGIG (reference sequence).

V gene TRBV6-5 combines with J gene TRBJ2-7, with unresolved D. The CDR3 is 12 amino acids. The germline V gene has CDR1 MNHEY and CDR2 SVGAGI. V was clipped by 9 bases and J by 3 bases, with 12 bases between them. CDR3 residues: CASSESNYEQYF. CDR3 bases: TGTGCCAGTTCCGAATCTAACTACGAGCAGTACTTC.

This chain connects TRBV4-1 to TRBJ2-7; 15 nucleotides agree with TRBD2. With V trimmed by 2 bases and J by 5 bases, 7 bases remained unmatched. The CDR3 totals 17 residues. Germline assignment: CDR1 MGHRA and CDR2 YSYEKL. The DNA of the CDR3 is TGCGCCAGCAGCCAACCCCGGACTAGCGGGAGGGAGGACGAGCAGTACTTC. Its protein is CASSQPRTSGREDEQYF.

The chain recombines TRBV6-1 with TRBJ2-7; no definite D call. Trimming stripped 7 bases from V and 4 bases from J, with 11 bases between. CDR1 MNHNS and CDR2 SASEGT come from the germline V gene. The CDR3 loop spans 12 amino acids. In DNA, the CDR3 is TGTGCCAGCACCCAGTTAGGGTACGAGCAGTACTTC. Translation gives CASTQLGYEQYF.

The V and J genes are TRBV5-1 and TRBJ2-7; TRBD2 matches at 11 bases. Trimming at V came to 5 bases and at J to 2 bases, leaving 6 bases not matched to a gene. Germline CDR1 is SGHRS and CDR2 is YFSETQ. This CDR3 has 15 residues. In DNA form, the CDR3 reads TGCGCCAGCAGAGGGGGACTAGCGGTTACCTACGAGCAGTACTTC. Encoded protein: CASRGGLAVTYEQYF.

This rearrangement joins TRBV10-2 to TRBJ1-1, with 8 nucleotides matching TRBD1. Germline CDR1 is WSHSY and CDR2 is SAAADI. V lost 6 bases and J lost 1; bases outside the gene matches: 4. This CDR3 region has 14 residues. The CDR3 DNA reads TGCGCCAGCAGCTATGGACAGGGGAACACTGAAGCTTTCTTT. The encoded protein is CASSYGQGNTEAFF.

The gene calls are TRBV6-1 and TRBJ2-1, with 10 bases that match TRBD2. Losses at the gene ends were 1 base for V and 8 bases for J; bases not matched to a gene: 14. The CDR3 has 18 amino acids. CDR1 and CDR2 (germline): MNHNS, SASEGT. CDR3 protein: CASSEVWTVAGGYDEQFF. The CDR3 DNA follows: TGTGCCAGCAGTGAAGTGTGGACAGTAGCGGGAGGTTATGATGAGCAGTTCTTC.

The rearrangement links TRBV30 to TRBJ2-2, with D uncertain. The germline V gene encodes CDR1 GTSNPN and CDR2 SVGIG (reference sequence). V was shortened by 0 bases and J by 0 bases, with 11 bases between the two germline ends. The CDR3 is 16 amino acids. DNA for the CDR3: TGTGCCTGGAGTGTATACAGATACCCGAACACCGGGGAGCTGTTTTTT. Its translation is CAWSVYRYPNTGELFF. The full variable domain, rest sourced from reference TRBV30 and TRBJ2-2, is SQTIHQWPATLVQPVGSPLSLECTVEGTSNPNLYWYRQAAGRGLQLLFYSVGIGQISSEVPQNLSASRPQDRQFILSSKKLLLSDSGFYLCAWSVYRYPNTGELFFGEGSRLTVL.

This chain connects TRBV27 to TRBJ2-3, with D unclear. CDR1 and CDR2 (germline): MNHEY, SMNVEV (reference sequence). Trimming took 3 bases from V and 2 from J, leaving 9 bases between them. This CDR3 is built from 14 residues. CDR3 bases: TGTGCCAGCAGTTTTGTCCCATCCACAGATACGCAGTATTTT. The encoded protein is CASSFVPSTDTQYF.